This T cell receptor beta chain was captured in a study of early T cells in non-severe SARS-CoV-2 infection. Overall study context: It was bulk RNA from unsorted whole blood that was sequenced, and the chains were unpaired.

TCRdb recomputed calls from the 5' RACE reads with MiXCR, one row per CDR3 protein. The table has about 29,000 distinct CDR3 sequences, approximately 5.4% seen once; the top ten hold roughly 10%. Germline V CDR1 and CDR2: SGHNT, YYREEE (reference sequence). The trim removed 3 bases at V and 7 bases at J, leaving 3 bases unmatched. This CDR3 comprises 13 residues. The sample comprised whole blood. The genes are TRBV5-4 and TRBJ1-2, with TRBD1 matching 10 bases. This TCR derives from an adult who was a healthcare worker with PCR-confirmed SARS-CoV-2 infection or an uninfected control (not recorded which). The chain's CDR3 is CASSSTGGIGYTF. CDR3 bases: TGTGCCAGCAGCTCGACAGGGGGCATTGGCTACACCTTC. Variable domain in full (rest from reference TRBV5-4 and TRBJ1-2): ETGVTQSPTHLIKTRGQQVTLRCSSQSGHNTVSWYQQALGQGPQFIFQYYREEENGRGNFPPRFSGLQFPNYSSELNVNALELDDSALYLCASSSTGGIGYTFGSGTRLTVV.